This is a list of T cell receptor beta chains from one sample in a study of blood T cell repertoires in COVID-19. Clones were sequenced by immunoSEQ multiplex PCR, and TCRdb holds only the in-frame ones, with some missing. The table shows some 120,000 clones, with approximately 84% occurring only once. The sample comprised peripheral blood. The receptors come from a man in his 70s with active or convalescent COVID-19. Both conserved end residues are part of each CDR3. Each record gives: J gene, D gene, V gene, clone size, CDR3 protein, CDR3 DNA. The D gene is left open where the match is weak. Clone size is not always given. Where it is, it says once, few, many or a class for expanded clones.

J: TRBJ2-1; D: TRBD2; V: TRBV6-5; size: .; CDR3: CASSQWTSRGNEQFF; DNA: TGTGCCAGCAGTCAATGGACTAGCCGGGGCAATGAGCAGTTCTTC
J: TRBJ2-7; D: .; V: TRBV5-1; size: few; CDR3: CASSAQGSYEQYF; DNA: TGCGCCAGCAGCGCTCAGGGCTCCTACGAGCAGTACTTC
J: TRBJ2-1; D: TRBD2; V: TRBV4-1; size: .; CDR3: CASSQDLQRGGNEQFF; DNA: TGCGCCAGCAGCCAAGATCTCCAGCGGGGGGGTAATGAGCAGTTCTTC
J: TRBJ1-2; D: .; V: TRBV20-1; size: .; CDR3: CSASISDYGYTF; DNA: TGCAGTGCTAGTATATCTGACTATGGCTACACCTTC
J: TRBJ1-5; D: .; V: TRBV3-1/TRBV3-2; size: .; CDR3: CASSLGQLGNQPQHF; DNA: TGTGCCAGCAGCCTAGGACAGCTAGGCAATCAGCCCCAGCATTTT
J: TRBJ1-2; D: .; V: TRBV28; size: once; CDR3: CASTSGGGYGYTF; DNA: TGTGCCAGCACCTCGGGAGGGGGCTATGGCTACACCTTC
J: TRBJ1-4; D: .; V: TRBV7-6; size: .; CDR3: CASSLTGTTNEKLFF; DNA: TGTGCCAGCAGTCTTACAGGGACAACTAATGAAAAACTGTTTTTT
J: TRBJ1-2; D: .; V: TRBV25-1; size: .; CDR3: CASRTGRDGYTF; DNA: TGTGCCAGCAGGACAGGACGGGATGGCTACACCTTC
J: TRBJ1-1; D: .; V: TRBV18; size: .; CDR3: CASSQQGGAFF; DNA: TGTGCCAGCTCACAACAGGGTGGCGCTTTCTTT
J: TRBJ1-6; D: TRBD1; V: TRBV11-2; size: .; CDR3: CASSPSGGQVNSPLHF; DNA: TGTGCCAGCAGCCCGTCTGGAGGACAGGTGAATTCACCCCTCCACTTT
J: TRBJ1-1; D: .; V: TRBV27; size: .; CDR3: CASTGVSEAFF; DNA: TGTGCCAGCACCGGGGTCAGCGAAGCTTTCTTT
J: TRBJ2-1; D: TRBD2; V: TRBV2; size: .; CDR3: CASTQTTGTSGNNEQFF; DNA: TGTGCCAGCACCCAGACAACCGGGACTAGCGGGAACAATGAGCAGTTCTTC
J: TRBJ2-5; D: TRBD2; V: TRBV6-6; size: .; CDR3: CASSYAVAGAETQYF; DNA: TGTGCCAGCAGTTACGCCGTAGCGGGGGCGGAGACCCAGTACTTC
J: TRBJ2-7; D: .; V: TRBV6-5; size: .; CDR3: CASSPRLTYEQYF; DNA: TGTGCCAGCAGCCCCCGACTGACTTACGAGCAGTACTTC
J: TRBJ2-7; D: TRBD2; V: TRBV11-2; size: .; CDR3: CASSLEPGGEQYF; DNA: TGTGCCAGCAGCTTAGAACCGGGAGGCGAGCAGTACTTC
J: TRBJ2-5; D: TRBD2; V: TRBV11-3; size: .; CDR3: CASSPGLAGVKETQYF; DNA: TGTGCCAGCAGCCCCGGACTAGCGGGGGTTAAAGAGACCCAGTACTTC
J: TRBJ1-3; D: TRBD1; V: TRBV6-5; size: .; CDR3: CASTGTGGIGNTIYF; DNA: TGTGCCAGCACTGGGACAGGGGGAATTGGAAACACCATATATTTT
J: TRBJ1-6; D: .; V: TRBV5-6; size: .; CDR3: CASSADSGPYGSPLHF; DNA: TGTGCCAGCAGCGCCGACAGTGGGCCCTATGGGTCACCCCTCCACTTT
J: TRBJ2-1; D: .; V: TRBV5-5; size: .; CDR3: CASSSIGVEDEQFF; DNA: TGTGCCAGCAGCTCGATCGGAGTGGAGGATGAGCAGTTCTTC
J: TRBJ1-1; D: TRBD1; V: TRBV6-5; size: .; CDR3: CASRGTGMLAEAFF; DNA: TGTGCCAGCAGGGGGACAGGGATGTTAGCTGAAGCTTTCTTT
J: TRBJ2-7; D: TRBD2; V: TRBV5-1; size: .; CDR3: CASSAGTSGRSSSYEQYF; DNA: TGCGCCAGCAGCGCCGGGACTAGCGGGAGGTCTAGCTCCTACGAGCAGTACTTC
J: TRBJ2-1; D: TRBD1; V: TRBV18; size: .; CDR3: CASSPPGGAYNEQFF; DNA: TGTGCCAGCTCACCTCCAGGGGGCGCATACAATGAGCAGTTCTTC
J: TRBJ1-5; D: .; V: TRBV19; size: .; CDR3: CASSMQLGENQPQHF; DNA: TGTGCCAGTAGTATGCAATTGGGCGAGAATCAGCCCCAGCATTTT
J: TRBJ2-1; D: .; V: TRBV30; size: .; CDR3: CAWRSRGYYNEQFF; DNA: TGTGCCTGGAGATCCCGGGGGTACTACAATGAGCAGTTCTTC
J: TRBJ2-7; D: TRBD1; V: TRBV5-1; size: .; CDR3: CASSLGTGGYEQYF; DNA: TGCGCCAGCAGCTTGGGGACAGGGGGCTACGAGCAGTACTTC
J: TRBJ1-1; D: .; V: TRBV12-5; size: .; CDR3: CASGSGVSEAFF; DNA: TGTGCTAGTGGTTCAGGGGTATCTGAAGCTTTCTTT
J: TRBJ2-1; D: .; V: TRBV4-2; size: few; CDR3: CASSPGDSQGEQFF; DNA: TGTGCCAGCAGCCCGGGGGACAGCCAGGGTGAGCAGTTCTTC
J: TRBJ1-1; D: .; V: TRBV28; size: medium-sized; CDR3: CASSLADYTEAFF; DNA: TGTGCCAGCAGTTTGGCAGATTACACTGAAGCTTTCTTT
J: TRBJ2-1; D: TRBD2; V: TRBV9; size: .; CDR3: CASSEGTSANNEQFF; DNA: TGTGCCAGCAGCGAGGGGACTAGCGCGAACAATGAGCAGTTCTTC
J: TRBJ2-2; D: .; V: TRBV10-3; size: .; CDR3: CAIRWREAGELFF; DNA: TGTGCCATCAGGTGGAGAGAGGCCGGGGAGCTGTTTTTT
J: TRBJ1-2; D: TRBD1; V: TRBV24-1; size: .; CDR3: CATSDPRTGKNYGYTF; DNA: TGTGCCACCAGTGATCCCAGGACAGGGAAGAACTATGGCTACACCTTC
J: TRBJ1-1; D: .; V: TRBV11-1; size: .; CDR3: CASSLTPGDNTEAFF; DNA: TGTGCCAGCAGCTTAACCCCGGGGGATAACACTGAAGCTTTCTTT
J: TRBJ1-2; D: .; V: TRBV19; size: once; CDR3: CASTKEGVNYGYTF; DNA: TGTGCCAGTACCAAAGAGGGAGTGAACTATGGCTACACCTTC